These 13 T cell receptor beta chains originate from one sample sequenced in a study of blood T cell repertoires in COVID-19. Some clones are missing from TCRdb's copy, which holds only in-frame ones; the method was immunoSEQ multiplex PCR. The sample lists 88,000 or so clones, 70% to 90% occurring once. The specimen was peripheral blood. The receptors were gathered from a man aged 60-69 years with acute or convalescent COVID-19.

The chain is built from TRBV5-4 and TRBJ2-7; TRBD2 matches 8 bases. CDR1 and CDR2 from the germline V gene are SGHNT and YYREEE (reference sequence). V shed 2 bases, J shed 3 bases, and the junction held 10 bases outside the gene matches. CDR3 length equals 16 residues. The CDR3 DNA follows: TGTGCCAGCAGCTTATTGAAGGTAACTAGCGGCTACGAGCAGTACTTC. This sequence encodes CASSLLKVTSGYEQYF.

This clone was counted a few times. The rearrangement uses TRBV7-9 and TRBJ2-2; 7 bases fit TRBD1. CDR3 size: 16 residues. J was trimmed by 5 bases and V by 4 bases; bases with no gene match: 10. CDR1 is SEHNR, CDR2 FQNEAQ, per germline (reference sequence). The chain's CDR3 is CASSSPGGFFTGELFF. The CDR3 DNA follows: TGTGCCAGCAGCTCCCCAGGGGGATTCTTTACCGGGGAGCTGTTTTTT.

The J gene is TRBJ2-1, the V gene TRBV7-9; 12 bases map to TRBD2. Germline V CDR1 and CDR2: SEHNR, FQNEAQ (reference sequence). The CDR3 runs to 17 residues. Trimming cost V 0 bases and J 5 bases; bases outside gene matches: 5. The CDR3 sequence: CASSLATLAGGDNEQFF. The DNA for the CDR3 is TGTGCCAGCAGCTTAGCGACACTAGCGGGAGGCGACAATGAGCAGTTCTTC. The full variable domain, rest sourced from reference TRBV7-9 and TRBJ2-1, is DTGVSQNPRHKITKRGQNVTFRCDPISEHNRLYWYRQTLGQGPEFLTYFQNEAQLEKSRLLSDRFSAERPKGSFSTLEIQRTEQGDSAMYLCASSLATLAGGDNEQFFGPGTRLTVL.

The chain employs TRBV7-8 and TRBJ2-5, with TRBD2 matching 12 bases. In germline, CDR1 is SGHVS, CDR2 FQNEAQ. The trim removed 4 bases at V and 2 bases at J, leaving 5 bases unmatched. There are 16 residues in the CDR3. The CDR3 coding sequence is TGTGCCAGCAGCTCACGACTAGCGGGAGCACAAGAGACCCAGTACTTC. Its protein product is CASSSRLAGAQETQYF.

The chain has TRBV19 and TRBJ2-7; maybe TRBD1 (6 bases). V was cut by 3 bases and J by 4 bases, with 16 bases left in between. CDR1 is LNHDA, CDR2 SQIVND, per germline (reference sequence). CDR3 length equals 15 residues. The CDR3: CASSIPRGLGYEQYF. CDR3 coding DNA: TGTGCCAGTAGTATCCCCAGGGGCCTCGGATACGAGCAGTACTTC.

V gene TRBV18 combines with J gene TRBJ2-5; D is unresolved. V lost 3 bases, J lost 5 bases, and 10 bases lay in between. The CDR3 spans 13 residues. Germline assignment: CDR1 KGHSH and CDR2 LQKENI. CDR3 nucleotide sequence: TGTGCCAGCTCACCGGAGATAGGTGAGACCCAGTACTTC. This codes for CASSPEIGETQYF.

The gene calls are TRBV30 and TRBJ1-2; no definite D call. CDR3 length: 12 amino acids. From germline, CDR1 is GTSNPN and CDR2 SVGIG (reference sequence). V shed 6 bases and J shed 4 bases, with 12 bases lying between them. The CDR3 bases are TGTGCCTGTACAAGTGATTCCTATGGCTACACCTTC. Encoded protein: CACTSDSYGYTF.

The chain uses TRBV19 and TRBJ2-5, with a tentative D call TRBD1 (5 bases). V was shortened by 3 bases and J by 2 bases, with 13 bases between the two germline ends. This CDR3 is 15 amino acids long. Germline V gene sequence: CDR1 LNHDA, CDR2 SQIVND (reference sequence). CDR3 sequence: CASSIGYRLQETQYF. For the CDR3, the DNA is TGTGCCAGTAGTATTGGGTACAGGCTGCAAGAGACCCAGTACTTC.

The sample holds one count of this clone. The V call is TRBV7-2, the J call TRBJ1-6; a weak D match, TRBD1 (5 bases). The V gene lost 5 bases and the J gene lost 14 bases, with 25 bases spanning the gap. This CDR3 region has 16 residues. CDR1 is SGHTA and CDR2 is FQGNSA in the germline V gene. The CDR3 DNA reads TGTGCCAGCAGCATAATCCTAAACAGGACCCCAAAGGCCCTCCACTTT. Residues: CASSIILNRTPKALHF.

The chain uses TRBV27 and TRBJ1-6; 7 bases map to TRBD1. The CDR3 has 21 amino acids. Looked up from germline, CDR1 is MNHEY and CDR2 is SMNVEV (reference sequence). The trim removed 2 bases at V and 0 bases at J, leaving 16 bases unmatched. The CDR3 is CASSLIIPGQRSSSYNSPLHF. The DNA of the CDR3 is TGTGCCAGCAGTTTAATAATTCCGGGACAGCGATCCAGCTCCTATAATTCACCCCTCCACTTT.

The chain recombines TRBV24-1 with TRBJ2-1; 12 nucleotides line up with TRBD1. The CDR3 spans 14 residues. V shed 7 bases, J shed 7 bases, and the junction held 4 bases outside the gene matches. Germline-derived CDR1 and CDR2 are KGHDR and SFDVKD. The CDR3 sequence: CATSGTGGANEQFF. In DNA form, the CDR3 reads TGTGCCACCAGCGGGACAGGGGGCGCAAATGAGCAGTTCTTC.

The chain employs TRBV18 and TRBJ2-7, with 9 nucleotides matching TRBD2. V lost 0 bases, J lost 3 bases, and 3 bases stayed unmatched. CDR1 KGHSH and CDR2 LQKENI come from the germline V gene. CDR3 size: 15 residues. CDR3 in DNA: TGTGCCAGCTCACCACCGGCGGGAGGGTACTACGAGCAGTACTTC. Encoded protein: CASSPPAGGYYEQYF.

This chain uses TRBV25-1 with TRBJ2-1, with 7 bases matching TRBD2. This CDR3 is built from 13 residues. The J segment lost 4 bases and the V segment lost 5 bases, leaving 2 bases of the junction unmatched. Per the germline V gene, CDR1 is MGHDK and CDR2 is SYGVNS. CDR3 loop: CASSLADYNEQFF. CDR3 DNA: TGTGCCAGCAGTCTAGCGGATTACAATGAGCAGTTCTTC.